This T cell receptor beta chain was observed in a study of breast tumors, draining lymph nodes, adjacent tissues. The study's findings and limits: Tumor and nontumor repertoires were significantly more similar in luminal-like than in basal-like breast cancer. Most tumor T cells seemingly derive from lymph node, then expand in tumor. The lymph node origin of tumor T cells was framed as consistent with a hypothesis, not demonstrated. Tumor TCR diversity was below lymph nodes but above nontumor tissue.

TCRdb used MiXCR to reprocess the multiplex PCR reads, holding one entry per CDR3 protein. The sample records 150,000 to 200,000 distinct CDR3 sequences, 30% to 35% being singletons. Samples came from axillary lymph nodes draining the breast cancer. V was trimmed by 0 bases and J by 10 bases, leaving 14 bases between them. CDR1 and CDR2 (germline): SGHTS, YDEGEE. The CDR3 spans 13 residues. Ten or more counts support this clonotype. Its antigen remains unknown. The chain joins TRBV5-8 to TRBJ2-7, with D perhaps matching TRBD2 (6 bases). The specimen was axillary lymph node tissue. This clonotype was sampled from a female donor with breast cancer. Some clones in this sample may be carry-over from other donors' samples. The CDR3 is CASSLVSGNQQYF. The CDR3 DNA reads TGTGCCAGCAGCTTGGTTAGCGGCAACCAACAGTACTTC.